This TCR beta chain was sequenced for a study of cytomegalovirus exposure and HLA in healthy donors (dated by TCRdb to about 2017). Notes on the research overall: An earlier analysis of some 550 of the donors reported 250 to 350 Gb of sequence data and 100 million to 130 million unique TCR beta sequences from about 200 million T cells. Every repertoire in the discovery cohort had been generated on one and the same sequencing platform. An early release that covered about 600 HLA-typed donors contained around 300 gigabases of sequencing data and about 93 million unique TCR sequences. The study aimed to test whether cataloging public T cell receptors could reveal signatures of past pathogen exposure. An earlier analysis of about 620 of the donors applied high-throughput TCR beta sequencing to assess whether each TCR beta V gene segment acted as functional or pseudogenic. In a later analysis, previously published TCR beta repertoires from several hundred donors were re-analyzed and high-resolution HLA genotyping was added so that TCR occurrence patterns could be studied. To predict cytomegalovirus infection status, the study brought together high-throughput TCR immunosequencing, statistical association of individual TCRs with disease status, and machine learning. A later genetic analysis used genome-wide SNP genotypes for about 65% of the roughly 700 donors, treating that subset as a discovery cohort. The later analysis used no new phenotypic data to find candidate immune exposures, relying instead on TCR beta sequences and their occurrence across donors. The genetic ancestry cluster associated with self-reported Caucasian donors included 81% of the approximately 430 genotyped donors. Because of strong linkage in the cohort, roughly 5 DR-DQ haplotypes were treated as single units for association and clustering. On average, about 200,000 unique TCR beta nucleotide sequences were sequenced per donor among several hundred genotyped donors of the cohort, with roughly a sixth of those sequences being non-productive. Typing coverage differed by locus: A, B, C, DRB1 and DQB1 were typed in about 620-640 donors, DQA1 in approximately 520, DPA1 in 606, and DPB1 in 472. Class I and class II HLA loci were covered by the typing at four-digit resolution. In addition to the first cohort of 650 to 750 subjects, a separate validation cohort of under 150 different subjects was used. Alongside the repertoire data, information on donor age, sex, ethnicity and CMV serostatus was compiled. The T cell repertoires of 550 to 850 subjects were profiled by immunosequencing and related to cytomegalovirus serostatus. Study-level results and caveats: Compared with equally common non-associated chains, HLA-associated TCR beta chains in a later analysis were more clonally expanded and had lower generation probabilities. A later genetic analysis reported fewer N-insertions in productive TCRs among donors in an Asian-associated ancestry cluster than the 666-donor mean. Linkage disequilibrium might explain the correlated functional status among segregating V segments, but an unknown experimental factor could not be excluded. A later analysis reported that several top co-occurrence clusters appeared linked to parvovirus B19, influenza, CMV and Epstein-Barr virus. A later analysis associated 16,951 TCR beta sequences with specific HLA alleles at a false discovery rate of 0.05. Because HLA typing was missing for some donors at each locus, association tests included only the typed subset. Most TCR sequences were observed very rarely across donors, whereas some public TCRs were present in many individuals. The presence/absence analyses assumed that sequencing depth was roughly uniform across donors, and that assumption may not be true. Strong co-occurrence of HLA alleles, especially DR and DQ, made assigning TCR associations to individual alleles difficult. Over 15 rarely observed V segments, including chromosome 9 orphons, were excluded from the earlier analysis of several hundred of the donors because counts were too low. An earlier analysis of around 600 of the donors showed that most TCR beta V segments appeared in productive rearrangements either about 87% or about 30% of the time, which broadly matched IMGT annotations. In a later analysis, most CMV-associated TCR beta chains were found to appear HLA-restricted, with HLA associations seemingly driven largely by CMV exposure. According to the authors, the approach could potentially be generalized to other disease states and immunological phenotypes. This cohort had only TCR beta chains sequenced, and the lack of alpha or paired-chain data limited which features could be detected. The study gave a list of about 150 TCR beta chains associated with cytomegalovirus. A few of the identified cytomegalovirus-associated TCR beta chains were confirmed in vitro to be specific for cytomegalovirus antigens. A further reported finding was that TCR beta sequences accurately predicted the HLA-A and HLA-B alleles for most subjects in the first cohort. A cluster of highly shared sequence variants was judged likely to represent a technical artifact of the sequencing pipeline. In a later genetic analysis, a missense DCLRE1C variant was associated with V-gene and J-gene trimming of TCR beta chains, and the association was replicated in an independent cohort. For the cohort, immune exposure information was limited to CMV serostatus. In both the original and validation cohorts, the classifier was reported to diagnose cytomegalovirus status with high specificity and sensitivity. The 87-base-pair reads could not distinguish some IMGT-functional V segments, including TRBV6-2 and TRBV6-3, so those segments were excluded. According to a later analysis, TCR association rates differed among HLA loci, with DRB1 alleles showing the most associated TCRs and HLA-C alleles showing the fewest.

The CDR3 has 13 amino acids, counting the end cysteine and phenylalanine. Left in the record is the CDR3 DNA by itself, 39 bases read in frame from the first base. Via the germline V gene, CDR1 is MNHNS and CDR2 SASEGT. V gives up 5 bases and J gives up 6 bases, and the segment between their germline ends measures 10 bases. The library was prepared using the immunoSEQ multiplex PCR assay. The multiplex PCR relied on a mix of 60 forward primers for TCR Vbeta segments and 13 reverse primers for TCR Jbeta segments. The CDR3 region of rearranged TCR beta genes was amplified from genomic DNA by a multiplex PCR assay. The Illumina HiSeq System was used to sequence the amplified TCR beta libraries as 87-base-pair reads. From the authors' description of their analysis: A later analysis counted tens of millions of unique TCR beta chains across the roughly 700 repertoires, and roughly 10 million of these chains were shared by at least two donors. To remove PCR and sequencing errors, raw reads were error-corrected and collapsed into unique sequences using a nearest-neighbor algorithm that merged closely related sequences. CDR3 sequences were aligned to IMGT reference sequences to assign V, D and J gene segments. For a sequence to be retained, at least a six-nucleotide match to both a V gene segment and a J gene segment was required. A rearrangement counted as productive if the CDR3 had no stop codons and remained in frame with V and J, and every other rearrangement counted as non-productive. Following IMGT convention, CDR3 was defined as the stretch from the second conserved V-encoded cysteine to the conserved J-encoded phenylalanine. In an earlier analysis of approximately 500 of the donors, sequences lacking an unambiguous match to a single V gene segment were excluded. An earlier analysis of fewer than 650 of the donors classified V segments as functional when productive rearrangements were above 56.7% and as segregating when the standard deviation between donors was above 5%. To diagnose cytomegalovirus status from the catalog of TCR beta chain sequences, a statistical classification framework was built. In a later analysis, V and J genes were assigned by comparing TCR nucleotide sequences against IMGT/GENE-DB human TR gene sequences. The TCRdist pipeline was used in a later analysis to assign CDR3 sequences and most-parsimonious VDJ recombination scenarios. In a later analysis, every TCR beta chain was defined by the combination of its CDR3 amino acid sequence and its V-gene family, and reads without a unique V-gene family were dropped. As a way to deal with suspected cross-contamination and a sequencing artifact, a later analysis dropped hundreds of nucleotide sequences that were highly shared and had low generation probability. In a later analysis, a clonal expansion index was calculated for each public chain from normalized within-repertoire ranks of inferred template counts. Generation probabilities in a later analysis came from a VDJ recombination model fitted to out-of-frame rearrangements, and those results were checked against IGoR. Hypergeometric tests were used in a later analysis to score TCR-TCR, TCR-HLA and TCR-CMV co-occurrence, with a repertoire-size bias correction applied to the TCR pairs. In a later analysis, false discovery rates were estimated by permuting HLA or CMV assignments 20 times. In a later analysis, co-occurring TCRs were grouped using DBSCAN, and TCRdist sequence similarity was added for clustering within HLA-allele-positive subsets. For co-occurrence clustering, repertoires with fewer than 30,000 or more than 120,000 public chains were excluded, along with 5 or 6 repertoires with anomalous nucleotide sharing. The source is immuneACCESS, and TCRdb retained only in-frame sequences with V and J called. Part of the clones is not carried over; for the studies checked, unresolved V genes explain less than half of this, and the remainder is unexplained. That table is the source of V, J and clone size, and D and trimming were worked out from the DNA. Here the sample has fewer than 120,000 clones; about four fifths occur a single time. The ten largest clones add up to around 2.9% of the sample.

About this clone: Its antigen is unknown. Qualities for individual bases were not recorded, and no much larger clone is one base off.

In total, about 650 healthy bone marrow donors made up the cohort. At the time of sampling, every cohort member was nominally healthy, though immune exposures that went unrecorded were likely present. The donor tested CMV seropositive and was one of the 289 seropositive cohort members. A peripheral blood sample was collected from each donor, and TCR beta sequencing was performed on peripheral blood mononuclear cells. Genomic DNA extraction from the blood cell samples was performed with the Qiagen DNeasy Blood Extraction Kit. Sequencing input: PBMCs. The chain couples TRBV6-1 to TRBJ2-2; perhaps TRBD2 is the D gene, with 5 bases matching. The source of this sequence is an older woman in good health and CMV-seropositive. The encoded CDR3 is CASSSSLAGELFF. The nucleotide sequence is TGTGCCAGCAGTTCTAGCCTCGCCGGGGAGCTGTTTTTT.